A single sample is the source of the 26 T cell receptor beta chains below, sequenced in a study of metastatic and nonmetastatic thyroid tumors. TCRdb redid the clone calls on the PCR reads using MiXCR. The sample has 43,000 or so clones, approximately 15% seen once; the top ten hold around 22%. All patients were untreated before thyroid surgery. Sequenced sample: blood. The receptors derive from a female donor with papillary thyroid cancer or a benign thyroid nodule (not recorded which). Some clones in this sample may be carry-over from other donors' samples.

This clone was seen ten or more times. This chain links TRBV4-2 with TRBJ1-1; D remains ambiguous. Germline assignment: CDR1 LGHNA and CDR2 YNFKEQ. Between the trimmed V and J ends, which lost 4 bases and 7 bases, there was a span of 16 bases. This CDR3 is 14 amino acids long. This CDR3 is CASSPHGGVNEAFF. The CDR3 coding sequence is TGTGCCAGCAGCCCCCACGGCGGAGTGAATGAAGCTTTCTTT.

This clone was recorded at least ten times. The rearrangement joins TRBV19 to TRBJ2-7; maybe TRBD2 (6 bases). The CDR3 is made up of 13 amino acids. V lost 8 bases and J 5 bases, leaving 16 bases between the germline ends. Germline lookup yields CDR1 LNHDA and CDR2 SQIVND (reference sequence). CDR3 bases: TGTGCCAGTCTAATATGGAGGGACCACGAGCAGTACTTC. This gives the protein CASLIWRDHEQYF.

This clone was found many times. The chain links TRBV28 to TRBJ1-6; D gene unclear. Germline loops: CDR1 MDHEN, CDR2 SYDVKM. V was shortened by 4 bases and J by 4 bases, with 5 bases between the two germline ends. CDR3 length: 13 residues. This CDR3 is CASSSDYNSPLHF. The CDR3 bases are TGTGCCAGCAGTTCTGATTATAATTCACCCCTCCACTTT.

Many counts were recorded for this clone. The chain couples TRBV18 to TRBJ1-4, with unresolved D. In germline, CDR1 is KGHSH, CDR2 LQKENI. The CDR3 covers 12 residues. Trimming shortened V by 2 bases and J by 8 bases, and 6 bases separated the two germline ends. The CDR3 sequence: CASSPYNEKLFF. CDR3 nucleotides: TGTGCCAGCTCACCATACAACGAAAAACTGTTTTTT.

The rearrangement links TRBV4-2 to TRBJ2-1, with TRBD2 matching over 10 bases. Unmatched junction bases numbered 4, after V lost 4 bases and J lost 4 bases. From germline, CDR1 is LGHNA and CDR2 YNFKEQ. This CDR3 comprises 15 residues. Here the CDR3 DNA reads TGTGCCAGCAGCCGAACTAGCGGGACTTACAATGAGCAGTTCTTC. Amino acid sequence: CASSRTSGTYNEQFF.

The V gene is TRBV11-2, the J gene TRBJ2-1, with 8 bases aligning to TRBD2. The CDR3 runs 15 residues. V dropped 3 bases and J dropped 2; count of bases not matched to a gene: 3. Germline V CDR1 and CDR2: SGHAT, FQNNGV. The CDR3 here is CASSFRAGAYNEQFF. The CDR3 bases are TGTGCCAGCAGCTTCCGAGCGGGGGCCTACAATGAGCAGTTCTTC.

Only a few counts were recorded for this clone. The CDR3 DNA reads TGTGCCAGCAGTGAAGATAGGGGGGGTCGCGGCTACACCTTC. Protein sequence: CASSEDRGGRGYTF. J is TRBJ1-2 and V is TRBV6-1, with D perhaps matching TRBD1 (6 bases). Trimming left V 1 base short and J 8 bases short, with 14 bases between. The CDR3 consists of 14 residues. Per the germline V gene, CDR1 is MNHNS and CDR2 is SASEGT.

This clone has at least ten counts. For the CDR3, the DNA is TGTGCCAGTAGTAGGGACAGGGAATCCTCCTACAATGAGCAGTTCTTC. Amino acids: CASSRDRESSYNEQFF. The chain combines TRBV19 with TRBJ2-1; TRBD1 matches 9 bases. Germline-derived CDR1 and CDR2 are LNHDA and SQIVND (reference sequence). Losses at the gene ends were 4 bases for V and 0 bases for J; bases not matched to a gene: 4. The CDR3 loop spans 16 amino acids.

The V and J genes are TRBV20-1 and TRBJ2-3; a weak D match, TRBD1 (6 bases). Per the germline V gene, CDR1 is DFQATT and CDR2 is SNEGSKA (reference sequence). Deletions cut 4 bases from V and 6 bases from J, with 14 bases between. The CDR3 spans 13 residues. In DNA, the CDR3 is TGCAGTGCTACAGGACCACAGGGTGATACGCAGTATTTT. Translation gives CSATGPQGDTQYF.

This clone was counted only a few times. This chain uses TRBV10-2 with TRBJ2-4; 8 positions agree with TRBD2. The V and J ends lost 4 bases and 11 bases, in that order; junction bases with no gene match: 13. From germline, CDR1 is WSHSY and CDR2 SAAADI. This CDR3 is 15 amino acids long. The CDR3 DNA reads TGCGCCAGCAGTGGGGGCACTACTAGCGGTCCCTTTCAGTACTTC. Translated: CASSGGTTSGPFQYF.

This clone was detected many times. The chain employs TRBV30 and TRBJ1-4; no clear D gene. The CDR3 runs 13 residues. V shed 4 bases and J shed 1 base, with 7 bases lying between them. The germline V gene has CDR1 GTSNPN and CDR2 SVGIG (reference sequence). For the CDR3, the DNA is TGTGCCTGGACCGAAGGAACTAATGAAAAACTGTTTTTT. Translation: CAWTEGTNEKLFF. Full variable domain (remainder filled in from reference TRBV30 and TRBJ1-4): SQTIHQWPATLVQPVGSPLSLECTVEGTSNPNLYWYRQAAGRGLQLLFYSVGIGQISSEVPQNLSASRPQDRQFILSSKKLLLSDSGFYLCAWTEGTNEKLFFGSGTQLSVL.

This clone is deemed medium-sized. The chain is built from TRBV27 and TRBJ2-7, with a weak D call TRBD2 (6 bases). Germline CDR1 is MNHEY and CDR2 is SMNVEV (reference sequence). This CDR3 is 13 amino acids long. V dropped 5 bases and J dropped 2 bases, with 10 bases sitting between them. The DNA of the CDR3 is TGTGCCAGCAGTCCTGCGGGACCCTACGAGCAGTACTTC. Translating gives CASSPAGPYEQYF.

This clone showed up many times. The V call is TRBV12-5, the J call TRBJ2-7, with D perhaps TRBD2 (6 bases). V lost 5 bases to trimming and J lost 6 bases, with 14 bases between them. The CDR3 consists of 13 residues. Germline assignment: CDR1 LGHNT and CDR2 FRNRAP. The CDR3 DNA sequence: TGTGCTAGTGGTGCGGGTGTGGGGGGCGAGCAGTACTTC. Its protein product is CASGAGVGGEQYF.

This clone was seen ten or more times. The chain joins TRBV20-1 to TRBJ1-5; D might be TRBD1 (5 bases). The CDR3 has 13 amino acids. V was shortened by 3 bases and J by 0 bases, with 6 bases between the two germline ends. CDR1 DFQATT and CDR2 SNEGSKA come from the germline V gene (reference sequence). CDR3 region: CSARGGSNQPQHF. The CDR3 coding sequence is TGCAGTGCTAGGGGGGGTAGCAATCAGCCCCAGCATTTT.

This clone was seen many times. The V gene is TRBV4-2, the J gene TRBJ2-7, with a tentative D call TRBD2 (5 bases). CDR1 and CDR2 from the germline V gene are LGHNA and YNFKEQ. V was clipped by 0 bases and J by 0 bases, with 6 bases between them. The CDR3 sequence is 14 residues long. CDR3: CASSQDEGSYEQYF. The DNA of the CDR3 is TGTGCCAGCAGCCAAGATGAGGGCTCCTACGAGCAGTACTTC.

Comment on this clone: A much larger clone differs by one base, so this may be a read error. This rearrangement joins TRBV5-4 to TRBJ2-7; D possibly uses TRBD1 or TRBD2 (6 bases each). CDR1 is SGHNT, CDR2 YYREEE, per germline (reference sequence). There are 14 residues in the CDR3. The CDR3 DNA follows: TGTGCCATCAGCTTGGGGGGCGGTGGCTTCGAGCAGTACTTC. Its translation: CAISLGGGGFEQYF.

In this sample, this clone turned up many times. This chain joins TRBV30 and TRBJ2-2; no clear D gene. Germline lookup yields CDR1 GTSNPN and CDR2 SVGIG (reference sequence). V was cut by 0 bases and J by 5 bases, with 10 bases left in between. This CDR3 region has 14 residues. This CDR3 is CAWSVGWSTGELFF. The DNA for the CDR3 is TGTGCCTGGAGTGTAGGGTGGTCAACCGGGGAGCTGTTTTTT. Using reference TRBV30 and TRBJ2-2 for the parts outside the CDR3, the full variable domain is SQTIHQWPATLVQPVGSPLSLECTVEGTSNPNLYWYRQAAGRGLQLLFYSVGIGQISSEVPQNLSASRPQDRQFILSSKKLLLSDSGFYLCAWSVGWSTGELFFGEGSRLTVL.

This clone appeared many times. This chain links TRBV13 with TRBJ1-2, with a weak D call TRBD1 (5 bases). Trimming left V 0 bases short and J 1 base short, with 12 bases between. Germline CDR1 PRHDT, CDR2 FYEKMQ (reference sequence). This CDR3 is built from 16 residues. CDR3 in amino acids: CASSLGGRAVNYGYTF. Here the CDR3 DNA reads TGTGCCAGCAGCTTAGGGGGACGGGCTGTTAACTATGGCTACACCTTC.

Many counts were recorded for this clone. The chain employs TRBV30 and TRBJ2-7, with a possible D match to TRBD1 (6 bases). Trimming removed 7 bases at V and 1 base at J, with 11 bases between. Germline CDR1 is GTSNPN and CDR2 is SVGIG (reference sequence). CDR3 length: 12 amino acids. CDR3 sequence reads: CAFGGQSYEQYF. DNA for the CDR3: TGTGCCTTCGGCGGACAGTCCTACGAGCAGTACTTC.

Many counts were recorded for this clone. The chain uses TRBV28 and TRBJ1-2; the D is unclear. The CDR3 has 11 amino acids. Germline-derived CDR1 and CDR2 are MDHEN and SYDVKM. V was clipped by 6 bases and J by 5 bases, with 7 bases between them. The CDR3 is CASSPHYGYTF. For the CDR3, the DNA is TGTGCCAGCAGCCCACATTATGGCTACACCTTC.

In this sample, this clone turned up many times. The chain carries TRBV6-1 and TRBJ1-4; 7 positions match TRBD1. In germline, CDR1 is MNHNS, CDR2 SASEGT. With 6 bases clipped from V and 8 bases from J, the junction kept 9 bases outside the gene matches. This CDR3 comprises 14 residues. CDR3 sequence reads: CASRPDRESEKLFF. As DNA, the CDR3 is TGTGCCAGCAGGCCTGACAGGGAGTCAGAAAAACTGTTTTTT.

The rearrangement joins TRBV20-1 to TRBJ2-1; 12 nucleotides agree with TRBD2. The trim removed 3 bases at V and 8 bases at J, leaving 14 bases unmatched. There are 17 residues in the CDR3. CDR1 is DFQATT, CDR2 SNEGSKA, per germline (reference sequence). CDR3 bases: TGCAGTGCTAGTATGGCTAGCGGGAGGGCCTTGGGTTATGAGCAGTTCTTC. Translation gives CSASMASGRALGYEQFF.

At least ten counts were recorded for this clone. The chain combines TRBV2 with TRBJ2-2, with TRBD2 matching over 13 bases. The CDR3 contains 17 residues. V lost 6 bases to trimming and J lost 3 bases; unmatched junction nucleotides: 7. Germline V gene sequence: CDR1 SNHLY, CDR2 FYNNEI. For the CDR3, the DNA is TGTGCCAGCAGGGACGGACTAGCGGGAGCGTACACCGGGGAGCTGTTTTTT. Protein sequence: CASRDGLAGAYTGELFF.

V gene TRBV20-1 combines with J gene TRBJ2-3, with 10 bases aligning to TRBD2. Germline V lookup: CDR1 DFQATT, CDR2 SNEGSKA (reference sequence). V lost 5 bases, J lost 5 bases, and 10 bases stayed unmatched. The CDR3 extends over 15 amino acids. CDR3 nucleotide sequence: TGCAGTGCTGGCCCTACTAGCGGGATAGTAGATACGCAGTATTTT. Residues: CSAGPTSGIVDTQYF.

This clone has at least ten counts. The chain is built from TRBV2 and TRBJ2-3; TRBD2 matches at 13 bases. This CDR3 comprises 17 residues. Looked up from germline, CDR1 is SNHLY and CDR2 is FYNNEI. V shed 4 bases and J 2 bases; nucleotides not matched to a gene: 6. The CDR3 region is CASSVRTSGSTTDTQYF. The DNA of the CDR3 is TGTGCCAGCAGTGTGAGGACTAGCGGGAGTACCACAGATACGCAGTATTTT. Drawing the rest from reference TRBV2 and TRBJ2-3, the complete variable domain is EPEVTQTPSHQVTQMGQEVILRCVPISNHLYFYWYRQILGQKVEFLVSFYNNEISEKSEIFDDQFSVERPDGSNFTLKIRSTKLEDSAMYFCASSVRTSGSTTDTQYFGPGTRLTVL.

This clone was found many times. This rearrangement joins TRBV6-1 to TRBJ2-5; perhaps D is TRBD1 or TRBD2 (5 bases each). The CDR3 runs 13 residues. Trimming left V 1 base short and J 5 bases short, with 8 bases between. The germline V gene has CDR1 MNHNS and CDR2 SASEGT. The CDR3 is CASSEGWGETQYF. For the CDR3, the DNA is TGTGCCAGCAGTGAAGGGTGGGGGGAGACCCAGTACTTC.